The 24 T cell receptor beta chains below were found in one sample sequenced in a study of blood T cell repertoires in COVID-19. Sequencing used immunoSEQ multiplex PCR; TCRdb keeps in-frame clones, though not all of them. The data hold roughly 200,000 clones, with about nine tenths observed a single time. Sequenced material: PBMCs or T cells enriched from blood (not recorded which). The source of these receptors is a woman between 45 and 60 years old in a cohort exposed to, infected with or recovered from COVID-19 (not recorded which).

The gene calls are TRBV4-2 and TRBJ1-5, with D perhaps TRBD1 (6 bases). The CDR3 is made up of 13 amino acids. The germline gives CDR1 LGHNA, CDR2 YNFKEQ. V was clipped by 5 bases and J by 6 bases, with 11 bases between them. For the CDR3, the DNA is TGTGCCAGCAGCAGGGGGAGAGGTCAGCCCCAGCATTTT. This codes for CASSRGRGQPQHF.

The chain couples TRBV6-4 to TRBJ2-1; weak D call: TRBD1 (5 bases). CDR1 and CDR2 (germline): MRHNA, SNTAGT. This CDR3 spans 16 amino acids. V was pared by 3 bases and J by 4 bases, with 16 bases between. Here the CDR3 reads CASSEFESRGYNEQFF. For the CDR3, the DNA is TGTGCCAGCAGTGAGTTTGAGTCTAGGGGATACAATGAGCAGTTCTTC.

The V gene is TRBV5-5, the J gene TRBJ1-3; no firm D call. V gave up 0 bases and J gave up 3 bases, with 13 bases separating them. The CDR3 is made up of 16 amino acids. Germline-derived CDR1 and CDR2 are SGHKS and YYEKEE (reference sequence). For the CDR3, the DNA is TGTGCCAGCAGCTTGGGGGGTTCCGGACTTGGAAACACCATATATTTT. This gives the protein CASSLGGSGLGNTIYF.

The V and J genes are TRBV30 and TRBJ2-2; 7 bases match TRBD1. Germline-derived CDR1 and CDR2 are GTSNPN and SVGIG (reference sequence). The length of the CDR3 is 14 residues. The V segment lost 3 bases and the J segment 3 bases; nucleotides outside the gene matches: 4. The CDR3 loop reads CAWRTGADTGELFF. In DNA, the CDR3 is TGTGCCTGGAGAACAGGGGCGGACACCGGGGAGCTGTTTTTT.

CDR3 protein: CASSLLAANTGELFF. The CDR3 region has the DNA TGTGCCAGCAGCTTACTAGCGGCGAACACCGGGGAGCTGTTTTTT. This sequence joins TRBV7-2 and TRBJ2-2; 7 bases align to TRBD2. CDR3 length: 15 residues. Germline CDR1 and CDR2: SGHTA and FQGNSA. Losses at the gene ends were 2 bases for V and 0 bases for J; bases not matched to a gene: 0.

Ten or more counts support this clone. The V gene is TRBV7-9, the J gene TRBJ2-3; D not certain. Germline CDR1 reads SEHNR; CDR2 reads FQNEAQ (reference sequence). The CDR3 has 14 residues. Deletions cut 7 bases from V and 6 bases from J, with 17 bases between. The chain's CDR3 is CASTSRPGRDTQYF. Here the CDR3 DNA reads TGTGCCAGCACTTCCCGCCCGGGTCGGGATACGCAGTATTTT.

V and J are TRBV19 and TRBJ1-4, with 8 bases aligning to TRBD1. This CDR3 region has 15 residues. The germline V gene has CDR1 LNHDA and CDR2 SQIVND (reference sequence). After removal of 4 bases from V and 8 bases from J, the junction contained 9 bases not matched to a gene. CDR3 loop: CASSTTWQGAEKLFF. Here the CDR3 DNA reads TGTGCCAGTAGTACCACCTGGCAGGGGGCAGAAAAACTGTTTTTT.

This rearrangement joins TRBV24-1 to TRBJ2-3, with TRBD2 matching over 9 bases. This CDR3 is 14 amino acids long. CDR1 and CDR2 (germline): KGHDR, SFDVKD. J was trimmed by 4 bases and V by 12 bases; bases with no gene match: 10. CDR3 sequence: CASRAGGLSDTQYF. CDR3 nucleotide sequence: TGTGCCTCACGAGCGGGGGGACTTTCAGATACGCAGTATTTT.

This chain uses TRBV19 with TRBJ1-2; perhaps TRBD1 as D (5 bases). The germline gives CDR1 LNHDA, CDR2 SQIVND (reference sequence). CDR3 length: 13 amino acids. V dropped 3 bases and J dropped 4 bases, with 9 bases sitting between them. This CDR3 is CASSMEGFYGYTF. The CDR3 coding sequence is TGTGCCAGTAGTATGGAGGGGTTCTATGGCTACACCTTC.

About this clone itself: Within the sample, other DNA sequences also encode this same CDR3. The chain couples TRBV27 to TRBJ1-6; D is perhaps TRBD1 (5 bases). The V gene's germline CDR1 is MNHEY and CDR2 SMNVEV (reference sequence). The CDR3 is 12 amino acids. Trimming left V 7 bases short and J 7 bases short, with 8 bases between. CDR3 protein: CASKAGNSPLHF. As DNA, the CDR3 is TGTGCCAGCAAAGCAGGGAATTCACCCCTCCACTTT.

V gene TRBV2 combines with J gene TRBJ1-3; 7 bases are shared with TRBD1. This CDR3 is built from 15 residues. Germline values: CDR1 SNHLY, CDR2 FYNNEI. Trimming at V came to 4 bases and at J to 5 bases, leaving 8 bases not matched to a gene. The CDR3 is CASSGDRAARNTIYF. In nucleotides, the CDR3 is TGTGCCAGCAGTGGAGACAGGGCCGCCAGAAACACCATATATTTT.

The V and J genes are TRBV7-2 and TRBJ2-1; D gene uncertain. Deletions cut 4 bases from V and 6 bases from J, with 7 bases between. Germline CDR1 reads SGHTA; CDR2 reads FQGNSA. The CDR3 extends over 12 amino acids. Here the CDR3 DNA reads TGTGCCAGCAGCTCGACTCTCAATGAGCAGTTCTTC. Translation gives CASSSTLNEQFF.

The DNA for the CDR3 is TGTGCCAGCTCACCACAACAGGGGACAAACACCGGGGAGCTGTTTTTT. Protein: CASSPQQGTNTGELFF. The V gene is TRBV18, the J gene TRBJ2-2; 7 bases line up with TRBD1. V lost 1 base and J lost 2; bases outside the gene matches: 4. Germline loops: CDR1 KGHSH, CDR2 LQKENI. CDR3 length: 16 residues. The full variable domain, in which reference TRBV18 and TRBJ2-2 provide the parts outside the CDR3, is NAGVMQNPRHLVRRRGQEARLRCSPMKGHSHVYWYRQLPEEGLKFMVYLQKENIIDESGMPKERFSAEFPKEGPSILRIQQVVRGDSAAYFCASSPQQGTNTGELFFGEGSRLTVL.

This sequence joins TRBV7-2 and TRBJ1-2, with 7 bases aligning to TRBD1. J lost 6 bases, V lost 5 bases, and 12 bases had no gene match. In germline, CDR1 is SGHTA, CDR2 FQGNSA. The CDR3 runs to 15 residues. This chain's CDR3 is CASSIRGRIRHGYTF. Written as DNA, the CDR3 is TGTGCCAGCAGCATAAGGGGGCGCATTCGTCATGGCTACACCTTC.

The J gene is TRBJ1-1, the V gene TRBV7-9; D remains ambiguous. Per the germline V gene, CDR1 is SEHNR and CDR2 is FQNEAQ (reference sequence). This CDR3 comprises 11 residues. The V gene lost 5 bases and the J gene lost 6 bases, with 7 bases spanning the gap. In DNA, the CDR3 is TGTGCCAGCAGCCGGGATCCTGAAGCTTTCTTT. Amino acids: CASSRDPEAFF.

This sequence joins TRBV5-1 and TRBJ2-1; D gene uncertain. The length of the CDR3 is 15 residues. CDR1 is SGHRS, CDR2 YFSETQ, per germline. The V gene lost 3 bases and the J gene lost 0 bases, with 10 bases spanning the gap. The CDR3 nucleotides are TGCGCCAGCAGCTCTGACATGACCTCCTACAATGAGCAGTTCTTC. This sequence encodes CASSSDMTSYNEQFF. Combining the CDR3 with reference TRBV5-1 and TRBJ2-1 gives the whole variable domain KAGVTQTPRYLIKTRGQQVTLSCSPISGHRSVSWYQQTPGQGLQFLFEYFSETQRNKGNFPGRFSGRQFSNSRSEMNVSTLELGDSALYLCASSSDMTSYNEQFFGPGTRLTVL.

This chain links TRBV28 with TRBJ1-5; D remains ambiguous. V was pared by 7 bases and J by 4 bases, with 17 bases between. This CDR3 is built from 15 residues. Looked up from germline, CDR1 is MDHEN and CDR2 is SYDVKM. This CDR3 reads CASTPLGLRNQPQHF. The CDR3 DNA reads as TGTGCCAGCACCCCACTAGGACTTCGAAATCAGCCCCAGCATTTT.

The gene calls are TRBV9 and TRBJ1-2, with no clear D. In germline, CDR1 is SGDLS, CDR2 YYNGEE. Trimming shortened V by 0 bases and J by 2 bases, and 8 bases separated the two germline ends. This CDR3 contains 14 residues. As DNA, the CDR3 is TGTGCCAGCAGCGTAGGGGCAGGAAACTATGGCTACACCTTC. Its protein is CASSVGAGNYGYTF.

This chain joins TRBV6-5 and TRBJ1-1; 11 bases map to TRBD1. This CDR3 is 13 amino acids long. Germline CDR1 reads MNHEY; CDR2 reads SVGAGI. J lost 11 bases, V lost 5 bases, and 7 bases had no gene match. CDR3 amino acids: CASSPPGQGGAFF. The CDR3 DNA follows: TGTGCCAGCAGTCCCCCGGGACAGGGGGGGGCTTTCTTT.

A remark on this clone: Other nucleotide sequences in the sample specify the same CDR3. V and J are TRBV9 and TRBJ1-2; tentative D call: TRBD1 (5 bases). Trimming stripped 0 bases from V and 2 bases from J, with 8 bases between. Germline lookup yields CDR1 SGDLS and CDR2 YYNGEE. CDR3 length: 14 amino acids. CDR3: CASSVEAGNYGYTF. As DNA, the CDR3 is TGTGCCAGCAGCGTAGAAGCAGGGAACTATGGCTACACCTTC.

As concerns this clone: The same CDR3 can be traced to other DNA sequences in this sample. The chain links TRBV6-5 to TRBJ2-3, with a tentative D call TRBD2 (5 bases). Germline V gives CDR1 MNHEY, CDR2 SVGAGI. This CDR3 is 15 amino acids long. The ends were cut back, 0 bases at V and 3 bases at J, with 10 bases in the middle. For the CDR3, the DNA is TGTGCCAGCAGTTACTCCGGACTGGCAACAGATACGCAGTATTTT. It codes for CASSYSGLATDTQYF.

This chain links TRBV9 with TRBJ2-3; 13 bases map to TRBD2. The CDR3 length is 16 residues. The junction had 3 bases not matched to a gene; V was cut back by 3 bases and J by 2 bases. CDR1 SGDLS and CDR2 YYNGEE come from the germline V gene. CDR3: CASSGGLAGTTDTQYF. As DNA, the CDR3 is TGTGCCAGCAGCGGGGGACTAGCGGGGACCACAGATACGCAGTATTTT. The full variable domain, in which reference TRBV9 and TRBJ2-3 provide the parts outside the CDR3, is DSGVTQTPKHLITATGQRVTLRCSPRSGDLSVYWYQQSLDQGLQFLIQYYNGEERAKGNILERFSAQQFPDLHSELNLSSLELGDSALYFCASSGGLAGTTDTQYFGPGTRLTVL.

The rearrangement joins TRBV3-1 (or the pseudogene TRBV3-2) to TRBJ2-1, with 7 positions matching TRBD1. With V trimmed by 4 bases and J by 12 bases, 6 bases remained unmatched. Germline CDR1 LGHDT, CDR2 YNNKEL (reference sequence). The CDR3 consists of 12 residues. CDR3 region: CASSRPAGGQFF. The DNA for the CDR3 is TGTGCCAGCAGCCGCCCCGCAGGGGGGCAGTTCTTC.

The V and J genes are TRBV29-1 and TRBJ1-2, with 7 nucleotides matching TRBD1. Germline CDR1 and CDR2: SQVTM and ANQGSEA. Unmatched junction bases numbered 9, after V lost 6 bases and J lost 2 bases. The CDR3 runs 14 residues. CDR3 nucleotide sequence: TGCAGCGTGAACATCTACAGGGGAAACTATGGCTACACCTTC. Translated: CSVNIYRGNYGYTF.